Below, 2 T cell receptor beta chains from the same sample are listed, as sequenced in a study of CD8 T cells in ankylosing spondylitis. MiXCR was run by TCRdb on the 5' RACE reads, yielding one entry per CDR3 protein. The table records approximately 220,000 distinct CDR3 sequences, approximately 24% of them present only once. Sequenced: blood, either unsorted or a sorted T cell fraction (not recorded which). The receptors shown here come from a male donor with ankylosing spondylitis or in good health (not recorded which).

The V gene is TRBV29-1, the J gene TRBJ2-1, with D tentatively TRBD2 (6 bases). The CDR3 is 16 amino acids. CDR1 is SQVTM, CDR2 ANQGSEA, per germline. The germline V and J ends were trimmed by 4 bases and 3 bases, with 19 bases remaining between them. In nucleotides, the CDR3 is TGCAGCGTTGGAGGAGGGGCGGGATTGTTCTACAATGAGCAGTTCTTC. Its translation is CSVGGGAGLFYNEQFF.

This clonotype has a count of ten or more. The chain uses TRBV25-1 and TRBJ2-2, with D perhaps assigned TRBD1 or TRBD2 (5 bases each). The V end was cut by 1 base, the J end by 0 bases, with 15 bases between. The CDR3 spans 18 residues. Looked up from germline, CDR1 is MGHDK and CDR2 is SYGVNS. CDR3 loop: CASSEFGLGDANTGELFF. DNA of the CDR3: TGTGCCAGCAGTGAATTCGGGTTGGGGGACGCGAACACCGGGGAGCTGTTTTTT.